Listed below are T cell receptor beta chains from one sample, sequenced in a study of neurological immune-mediated disorders. MiXCR, run by TCRdb on the 5' RACE reads, gives a single entry per CDR3 protein. The sample includes 60,000 to 70,000 distinct CDR3 sequences, 5.2% of them seen just once. Sequenced sample: PBMCs. The receptor set was obtained from a human donor with multiple sclerosis. The donor label of this sample is uncertain. Each CDR3 is given with its conserved first and last residue. Fields, in order: J gene, clone size, D gene, V gene, CDR3 DNA, CDR3 protein. The D gene is left open where the match is weak. Clone size, where shown, is once, few, many, or a class for clones that have expanded.

>TRBJ2-3|many|TRBD2|TRBV20-1
TGCAGTGCCCAAGATGGGACTAGCGGGGGCACAGATACGCAGTATTTT
CSAQDGTSGGTDTQYF
>TRBJ2-7|many|.|TRBV20-1
TGCAGTTCCGGGGTTATCTCCTACGAGCAGTACTTC
CSSGVISYEQYF
>TRBJ2-1|few|TRBD2|TRBV20-1
TGCAGTGCTAGAAGCCTAGCGGGGACCTCCTACAATGAGCAGTTCTTC
CSARSLAGTSYNEQFF
>TRBJ1-1|many|.|TRBV27
TGTGCCAGCAGTTTAGAGGGCAGGCGCACTGAAGCTTTCTTT
CASSLEGRRTEAFF
>TRBJ2-2|many|TRBD1|TRBV10-3
TGTGCCATCAACAGGGGAGACACCGGGGAGCTGTTTTTT
CAINRGDTGELFF
>TRBJ2-7|many|.|TRBV5-8
TGTGCCAGCAGCTTCGTGGACCGGGACACTCCTGAGCAGTACTTC
CASSFVDRDTPEQYF
>TRBJ1-1|many|.|TRBV10-3
TGTGCCATCAGTGAGGGGACTGAAGCTTTCTTT
CAISEGTEAFF
>TRBJ2-2|many|.|TRBV19
TGTGCCAGTAGGGACATCGGGACCGGGGAGCTGTTTTTT
CASRDIGTGELFF
>TRBJ1-1|many|.|TRBV29-1
TGCAGCGCCCCACCATCGAGGAACACTGAAGCTTTCTTT
CSAPPSRNTEAFF
>TRBJ1-2|few|TRBD1|TRBV4-1
TGCGCCAGCAGCCAAAACGACAGGGTTGACTATGGCTACACCTTC
CASSQNDRVDYGYTF
>TRBJ1-1|.|.|TRBV18
TGTGCCAGCTCACCTGCGGGGACGGTTTATAACACTGAAGCTTTCTTT
CASSPAGTVYNTEAFF
>TRBJ2-3|many|.|TRBV5-1
TGCGCCAGCAGCTTGGGTGCGGGGGCCGAAACGCAGTATTTT
CASSLGAGAETQYF